The following is a T cell receptor (beta chain) sequence with its context. What it recognizes is unknown. Researchers tagged individual cDNA molecules with unique molecular identifiers. TCRdb processed the 5' RACE reads anew with MiXCR; each CDR3 protein has one entry. The sample includes around 46,000 distinct CDR3 sequences, around 6% of them seen just once. These data come from a study of early T cells in non-severe SARS-CoV-2 infection. Study-wide results and limits: Reliance on VDJdb matching favored anti-spike CD8 responses; private and CD4 specificities were missed.

The CDR3 is 15 amino acids. Per germline, CDR1 MNHEY and CDR2 SVGAGI. With V trimmed by 5 bases and J by 3 bases, 9 bases remained unmatched. The chain carries TRBV6-5 and TRBJ2-7; 8 bases line up with TRBD1. The specimen was whole blood. The origin of this receptor is an adult who was a healthcare worker with PCR-confirmed SARS-CoV-2 infection or an uninfected control (not recorded which). The CDR3 protein is CASSPRTGMDYEQYF. The CDR3 DNA is TGTGCCAGCAGTCCCAGGACAGGGATGGACTACGAGCAGTACTTC.